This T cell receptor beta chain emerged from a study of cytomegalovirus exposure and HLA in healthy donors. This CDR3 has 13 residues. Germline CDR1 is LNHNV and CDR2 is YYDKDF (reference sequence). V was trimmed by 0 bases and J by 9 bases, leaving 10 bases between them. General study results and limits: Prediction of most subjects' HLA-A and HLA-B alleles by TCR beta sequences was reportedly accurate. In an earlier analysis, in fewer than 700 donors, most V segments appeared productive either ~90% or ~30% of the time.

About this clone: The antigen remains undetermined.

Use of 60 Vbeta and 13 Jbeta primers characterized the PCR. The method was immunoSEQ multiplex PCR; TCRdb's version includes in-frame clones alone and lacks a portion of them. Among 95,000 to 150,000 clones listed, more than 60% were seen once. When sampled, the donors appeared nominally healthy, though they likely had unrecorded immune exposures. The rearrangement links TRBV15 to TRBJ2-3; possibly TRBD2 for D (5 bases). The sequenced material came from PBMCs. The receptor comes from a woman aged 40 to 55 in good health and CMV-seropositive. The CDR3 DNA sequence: TGTGCCACCAGCAGAGATACGAGGGAAACGCAGTATTTT. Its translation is CATSRDTRETQYF.